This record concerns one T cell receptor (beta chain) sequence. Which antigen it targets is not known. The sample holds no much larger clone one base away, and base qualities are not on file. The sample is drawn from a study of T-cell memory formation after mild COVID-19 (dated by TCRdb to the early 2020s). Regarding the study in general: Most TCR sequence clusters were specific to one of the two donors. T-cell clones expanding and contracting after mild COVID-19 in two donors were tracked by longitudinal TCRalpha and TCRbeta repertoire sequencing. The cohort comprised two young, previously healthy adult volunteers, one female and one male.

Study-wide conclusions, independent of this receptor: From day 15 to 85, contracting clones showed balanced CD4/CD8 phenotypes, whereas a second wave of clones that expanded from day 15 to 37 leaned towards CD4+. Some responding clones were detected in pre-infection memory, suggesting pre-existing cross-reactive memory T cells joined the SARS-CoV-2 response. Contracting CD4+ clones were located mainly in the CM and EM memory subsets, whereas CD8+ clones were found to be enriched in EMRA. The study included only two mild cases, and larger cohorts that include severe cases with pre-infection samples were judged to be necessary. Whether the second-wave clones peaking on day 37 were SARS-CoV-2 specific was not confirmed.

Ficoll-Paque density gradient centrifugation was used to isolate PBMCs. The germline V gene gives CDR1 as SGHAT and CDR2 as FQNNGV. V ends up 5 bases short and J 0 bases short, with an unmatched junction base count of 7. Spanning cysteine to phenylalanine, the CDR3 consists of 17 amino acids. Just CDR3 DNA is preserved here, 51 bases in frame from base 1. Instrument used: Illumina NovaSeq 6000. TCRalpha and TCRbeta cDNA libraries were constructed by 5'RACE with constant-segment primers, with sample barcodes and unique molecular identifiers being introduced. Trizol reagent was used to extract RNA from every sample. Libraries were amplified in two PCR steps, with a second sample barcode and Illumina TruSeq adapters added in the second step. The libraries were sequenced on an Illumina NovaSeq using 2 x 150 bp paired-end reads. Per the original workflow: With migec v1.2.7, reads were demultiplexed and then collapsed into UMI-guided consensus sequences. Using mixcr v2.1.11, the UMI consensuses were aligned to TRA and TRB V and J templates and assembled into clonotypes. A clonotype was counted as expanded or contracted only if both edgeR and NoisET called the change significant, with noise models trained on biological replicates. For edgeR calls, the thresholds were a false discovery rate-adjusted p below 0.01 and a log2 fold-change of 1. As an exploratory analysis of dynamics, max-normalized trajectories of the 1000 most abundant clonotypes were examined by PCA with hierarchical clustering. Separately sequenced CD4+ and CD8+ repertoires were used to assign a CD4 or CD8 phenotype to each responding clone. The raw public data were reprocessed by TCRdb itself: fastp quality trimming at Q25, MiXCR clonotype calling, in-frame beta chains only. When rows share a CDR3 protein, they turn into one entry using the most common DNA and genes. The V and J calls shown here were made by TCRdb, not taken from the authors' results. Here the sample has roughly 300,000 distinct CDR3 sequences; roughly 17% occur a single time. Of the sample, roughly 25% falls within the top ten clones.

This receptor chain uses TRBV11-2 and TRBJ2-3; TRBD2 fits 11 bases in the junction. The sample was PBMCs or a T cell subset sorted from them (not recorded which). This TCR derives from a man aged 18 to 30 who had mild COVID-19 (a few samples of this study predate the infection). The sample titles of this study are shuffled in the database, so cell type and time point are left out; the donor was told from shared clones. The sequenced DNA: TGTGCCAGCAGCGGACTAGCGGGTGACACTAGCACAGATACGCAGTATTTT. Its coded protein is CASSGLAGDTSTDTQYF. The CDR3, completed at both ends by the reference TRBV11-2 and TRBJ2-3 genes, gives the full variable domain EAGVAQSPRYKIIEKRQSVAFWCNPISGHATLYWYQQILGQGPKLLIQFQNNGVVDDSQLPKDRFSAERLKGVDSTLKIQPAKLEDSAVYLCASSGLAGDTSTDTQYFGPGTRLTVL.